The clone carrying this T cell receptor (beta chain) is a singleton in its sample. The data originate from a study of blood T cell repertoires in COVID-19. Across the whole study: Acute-phase and convalescent COVID-19 samples originated in the United States, Italy and Spain. PBMCs, B-cell-depleted T cells, or T cells provided the cDNA or gDNA that made up the material.

The germline V and J ends were trimmed by 4 bases and 4 bases, with 7 bases remaining between them. The CDR3 spans 12 residues. Germline CDR1 reads SGHRS; CDR2 reads YFSETQ. Per the original methods: Estimated nucleated cell counts came from reference gene primer amplification. TCRdb's table, derived via immunoSEQ multiplex PCR, lists solely in-frame clones and lacks some. The D gene and trimming were derived from the DNA, and the V and J assignments and clone size from that table. Counted here are 470,000 or so clones, 80% to 90% occurring once; the ten biggest clones make up 3.2%. Sequenced input: peripheral blood. The TCR sequence derives from a human donor in a cohort sampled during active COVID-19. The chain uses TRBV5-1 and TRBJ2-3; unclear D gene. The CDR3 DNA reads as TGCGCCAGCAGCCTTAACTCAGATACGCAGTATTTT. It encodes CASSLNSDTQYF.